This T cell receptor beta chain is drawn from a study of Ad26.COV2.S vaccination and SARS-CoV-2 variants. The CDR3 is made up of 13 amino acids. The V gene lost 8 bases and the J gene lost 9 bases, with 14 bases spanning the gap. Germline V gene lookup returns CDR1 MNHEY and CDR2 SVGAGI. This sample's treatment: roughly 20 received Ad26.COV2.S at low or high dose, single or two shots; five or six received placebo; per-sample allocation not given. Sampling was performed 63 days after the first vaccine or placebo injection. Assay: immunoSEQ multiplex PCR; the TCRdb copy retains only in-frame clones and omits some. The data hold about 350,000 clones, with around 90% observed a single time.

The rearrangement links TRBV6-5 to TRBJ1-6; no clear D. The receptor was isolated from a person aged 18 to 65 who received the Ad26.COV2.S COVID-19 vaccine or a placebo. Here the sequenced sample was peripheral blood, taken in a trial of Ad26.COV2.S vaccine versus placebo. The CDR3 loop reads CASSLSLRSPLHF. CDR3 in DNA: TGTGCCAGCTCTTTAAGCTTACGTTCACCCCTCCACTTT.